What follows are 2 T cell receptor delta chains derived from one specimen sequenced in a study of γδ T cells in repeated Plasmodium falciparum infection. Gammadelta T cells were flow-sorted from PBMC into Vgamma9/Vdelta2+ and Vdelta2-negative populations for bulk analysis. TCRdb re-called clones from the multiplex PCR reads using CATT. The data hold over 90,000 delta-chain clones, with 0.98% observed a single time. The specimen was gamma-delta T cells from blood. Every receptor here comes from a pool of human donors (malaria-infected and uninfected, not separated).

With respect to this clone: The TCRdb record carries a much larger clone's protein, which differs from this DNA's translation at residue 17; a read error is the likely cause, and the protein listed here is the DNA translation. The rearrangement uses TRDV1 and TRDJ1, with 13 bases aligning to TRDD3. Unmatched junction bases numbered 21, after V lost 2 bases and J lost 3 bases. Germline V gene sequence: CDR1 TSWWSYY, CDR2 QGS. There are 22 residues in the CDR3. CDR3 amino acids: CALGERLVPRVTGGYAPDKLIF. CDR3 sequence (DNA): TGTGCTCTTGGGGAAAGACTCGTCCCTCGGGTTACTGGGGGATACGCGCCCGATAAACTCATCTTT.

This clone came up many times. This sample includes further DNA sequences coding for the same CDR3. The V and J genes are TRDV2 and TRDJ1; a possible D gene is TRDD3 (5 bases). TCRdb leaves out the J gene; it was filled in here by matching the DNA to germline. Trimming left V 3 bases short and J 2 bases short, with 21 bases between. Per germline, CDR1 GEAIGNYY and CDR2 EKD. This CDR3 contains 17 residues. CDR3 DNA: TGTGCCTGTGACTACGTTTCATACGGGACCTCAACCGATAAACTCATCTTT. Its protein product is CACDYVSYGTSTDKLIF.